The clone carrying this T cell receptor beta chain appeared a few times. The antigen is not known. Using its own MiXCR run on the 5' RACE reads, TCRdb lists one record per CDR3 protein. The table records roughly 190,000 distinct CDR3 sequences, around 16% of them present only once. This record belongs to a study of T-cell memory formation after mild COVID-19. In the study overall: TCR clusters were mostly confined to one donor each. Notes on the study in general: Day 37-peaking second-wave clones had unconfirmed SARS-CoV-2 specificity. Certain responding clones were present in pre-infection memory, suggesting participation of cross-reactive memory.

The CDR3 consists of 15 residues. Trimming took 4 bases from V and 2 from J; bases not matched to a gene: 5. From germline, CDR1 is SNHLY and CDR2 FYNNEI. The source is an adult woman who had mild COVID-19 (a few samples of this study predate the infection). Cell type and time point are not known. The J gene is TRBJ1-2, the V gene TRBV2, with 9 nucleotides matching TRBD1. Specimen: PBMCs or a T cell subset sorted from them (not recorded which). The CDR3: CASSGPGTGNYGYTF. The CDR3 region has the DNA TGTGCCAGCAGTGGCCCCGGGACAGGGAACTATGGCTACACCTTC. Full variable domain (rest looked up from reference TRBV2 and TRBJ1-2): EPEVTQTPSHQVTQMGQEVILRCVPISNHLYFYWYRQILGQKVEFLVSFYNNEISEKSEIFDDQFSVERPDGSNFTLKIRSTKLEDSAMYFCASSGPGTGNYGYTFGSGTRLTVV.